The source of this T cell receptor beta chain is a study of PD-L1 blockade in urothelial cancer. Study-level background: Researchers looked at the blood 3 weeks (second dose) and 6 weeks after treatment began. Blood yielded a median of around 140,000 T cells per sample.

Time point: peripheral blood 6 weeks after treatment start. The CDR3 totals 17 residues. The V end was cut by 0 bases, the J end by 5 bases, with 14 bases between. CDR1 and CDR2 (germline): LNHDA, SQIVND (reference sequence). Assay used: immunoSEQ multiplex PCR; TCRdb lists only in-frame clones, some missing. The sample consists of around 100,000 clones, approximately 89% of them appearing once. The input for sequencing was PBMCs, taken around atezolizumab (anti-PD-L1) treatment. V gene TRBV19 combines with J gene TRBJ1-6; no clear D. The TCR originated in a man in his fifties or sixties with urothelial cancer. The CDR3 here is CASSIEGRGWDNSPLHF. CDR3 bases: TGTGCCAGTAGTATAGAAGGCCGGGGATGGGATAATTCACCCCTCCACTTT.